This record covers a single T cell receptor (beta chain). This sample is drawn from a study of T cell responses to AZD1222 COVID-19 vaccine. The CDR3 covers 14 residues. Germline CDR1 and CDR2: SNHLY and FYNNEI. J gave up 0 bases and V 6 bases, and 4 bases lay outside the gene matches. TCRdb's copy holds only in-frame clones and misses some; the assay was immunoSEQ multiplex PCR. The table includes 160,000 or so clones, about nine tenths detected once. The source is an adult who had recovered from COVID-19. The chain carries TRBV2 and TRBJ2-7; 8 nucleotides line up with TRBD1. Sample: peripheral blood, taken after recovery from COVID-19. CDR3 bases: TGTGCCAGCAGGAGGGACAGGTTCTCCTACGAGCAGTACTTC. It specifies CASRRDRFSYEQYF. The whole variable domain, filled in from reference TRBV2 and TRBJ2-7, reads EPEVTQTPSHQVTQMGQEVILRCVPISNHLYFYWYRQILGQKVEFLVSFYNNEISEKSEIFDDQFSVERPDGSNFTLKIRSTKLEDSAMYFCASRRDRFSYEQYFGPGTRLTVT.